This record covers a single T cell receptor (beta chain). Its specificity is not known. This sample was included in a study of T cell responses to AZD1222 COVID-19 vaccine. Assay used: immunoSEQ multiplex PCR; TCRdb lists only in-frame clones, some missing. The profile covers some 140,000 clones, with less than 90% appearing a single time and about 5.1% taken by the ten largest. General study results and limits: Distributed over spike, vaccine-associated CD4 TCRs predominated at 160-218 and 743-854. The reported proportion of spike-specific TCRs targeting unmutated variant regions was nearly half.

This receptor was identified in an adult in good health. Sequencing used peripheral blood, obtained on day 0 of MenACWY control vaccination.

The chain's CDR3 is CASSEGYAGTDTQYF. Here the CDR3 DNA reads TGCGCCAGCAGTGAGGGTTACGCAGGAACAGATACGCAGTATTTT. The gene calls are TRBV10-2 and TRBJ2-3; D ambiguous. V was trimmed by 2 bases and J by 3 bases, leaving 12 bases between them. The CDR3 contains 15 residues. CDR1 and CDR2 from the germline V gene are WSHSY and SAAADI.